This T cell receptor (beta chain) was recovered during a study of a mutant IDH1 vaccine in newly diagnosed glioma. The time point: week 11, during vaccination. Vaccination comprised doses that each held 300 ug of mutant IDH1 20-mer peptide, plus topical imiquimod. Notes on this clone: Its specificity is not known.

Only in-frame clones appear in the TCRdb table, and some are missing; sequencing was by immunoSEQ multiplex PCR. Here the sample spans fewer than 75,000 clones, roughly 80% being singletons. The germline gives CDR1 SGHRS, CDR2 YFSETQ. V dropped 3 bases and J dropped 1 base, with 13 bases sitting between them. The length of the CDR3 is 15 residues. This clonotype originated in a woman aged 50 to 60 with glioma. V is TRBV5-1 and J is TRBJ1-1, with D possibly TRBD1 on 6 matching bases. Sequences were derived from PBMCs, sampled from a glioma patient whose treatment included an IDH1 peptide vaccine. The CDR3 reads CASSWGGGRNTEAFF. The CDR3 nucleotides are TGCGCCAGCAGCTGGGGTGGGGGCCGGAACACTGAAGCTTTCTTT. The full variable domain, in which reference TRBV5-1 and TRBJ1-1 provide the parts outside the CDR3, is KAGVTQTPRYLIKTRGQQVTLSCSPISGHRSVSWYQQTPGQGLQFLFEYFSETQRNKGNFPGRFSGRQFSNSRSEMNVSTLELGDSALYLCASSWGGGRNTEAFFGQGTRLTVV.